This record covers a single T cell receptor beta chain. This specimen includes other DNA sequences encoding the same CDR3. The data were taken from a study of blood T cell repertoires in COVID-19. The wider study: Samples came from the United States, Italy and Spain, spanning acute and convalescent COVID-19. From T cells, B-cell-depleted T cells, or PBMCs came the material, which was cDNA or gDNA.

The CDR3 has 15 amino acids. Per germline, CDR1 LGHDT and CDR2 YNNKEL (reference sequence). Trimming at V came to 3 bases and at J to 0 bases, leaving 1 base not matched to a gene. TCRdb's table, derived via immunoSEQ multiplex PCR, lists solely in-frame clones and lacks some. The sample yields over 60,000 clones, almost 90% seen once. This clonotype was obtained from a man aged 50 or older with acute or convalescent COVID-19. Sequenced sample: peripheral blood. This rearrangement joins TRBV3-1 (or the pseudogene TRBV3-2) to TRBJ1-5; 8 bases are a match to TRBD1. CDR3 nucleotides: TGTGCCAGCAGCCAGGGACAGGATAGCAATCAGCCCCAGCATTTT. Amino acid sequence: CASSQGQDSNQPQHF.